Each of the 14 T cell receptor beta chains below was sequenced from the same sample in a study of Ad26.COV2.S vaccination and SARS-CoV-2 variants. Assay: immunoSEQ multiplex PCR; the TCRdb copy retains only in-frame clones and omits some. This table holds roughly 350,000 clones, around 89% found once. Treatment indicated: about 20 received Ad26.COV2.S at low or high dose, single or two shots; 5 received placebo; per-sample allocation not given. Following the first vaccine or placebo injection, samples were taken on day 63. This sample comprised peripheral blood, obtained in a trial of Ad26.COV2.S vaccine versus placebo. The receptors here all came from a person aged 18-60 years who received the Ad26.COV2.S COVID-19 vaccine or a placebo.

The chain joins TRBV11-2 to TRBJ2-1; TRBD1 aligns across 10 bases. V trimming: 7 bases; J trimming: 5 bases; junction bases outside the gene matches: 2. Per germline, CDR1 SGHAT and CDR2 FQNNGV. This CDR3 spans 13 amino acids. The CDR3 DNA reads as TGTGCCAGCATGGACAGGGGGAACAATGAGCAGTTCTTC. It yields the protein CASMDRGNNEQFF. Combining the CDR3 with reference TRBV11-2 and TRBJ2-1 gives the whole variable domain EAGVAQSPRYKIIEKRQSVAFWCNPISGHATLYWYQQILGQGPKLLIQFQNNGVVDDSQLPKDRFSAERLKGVDSTLKIQPAKLEDSAVYLCASMDRGNNEQFFGPGTRLTVL.

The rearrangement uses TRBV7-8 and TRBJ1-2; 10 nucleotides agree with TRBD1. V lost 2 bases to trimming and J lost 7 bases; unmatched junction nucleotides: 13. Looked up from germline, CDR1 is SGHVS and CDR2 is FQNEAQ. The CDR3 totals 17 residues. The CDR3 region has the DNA TGTGCCAGCAGCTTAAATGGGCGACAGGGGGCATCTGGTGGCTACACCTTC. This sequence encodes CASSLNGRQGASGGYTF.

Here the CDR3 reads CASSTLRDLQNIQYF. As DNA, the CDR3 is TGTGCCAGCAGTACATTAAGGGACCTACAAAACATTCAGTACTTC. The chain joins TRBV28 to TRBJ2-4; D may be TRBD1 or TRBD2 (5 bases each). Germline V gene sequence: CDR1 MDHEN, CDR2 SYDVKM. V was cut by 5 bases and J by 5 bases, with 16 bases left in between. The CDR3 spans 15 residues.

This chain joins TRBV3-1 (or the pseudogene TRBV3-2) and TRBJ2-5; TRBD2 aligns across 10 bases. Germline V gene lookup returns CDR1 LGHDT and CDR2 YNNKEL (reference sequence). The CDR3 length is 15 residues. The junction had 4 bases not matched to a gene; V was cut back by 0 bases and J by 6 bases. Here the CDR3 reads CASSQDFSGRQTQYF. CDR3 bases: TGTGCCAGCAGCCAAGATTTTAGCGGGAGGCAGACCCAGTACTTC.

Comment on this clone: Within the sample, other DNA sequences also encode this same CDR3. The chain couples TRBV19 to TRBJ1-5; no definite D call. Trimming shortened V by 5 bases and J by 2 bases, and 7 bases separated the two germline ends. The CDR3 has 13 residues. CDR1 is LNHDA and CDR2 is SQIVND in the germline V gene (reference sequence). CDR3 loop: CASSRGGNQPQHF. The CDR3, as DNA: TGTGCCAGTAGTCGTGGTGGCAATCAGCCCCAGCATTTT.

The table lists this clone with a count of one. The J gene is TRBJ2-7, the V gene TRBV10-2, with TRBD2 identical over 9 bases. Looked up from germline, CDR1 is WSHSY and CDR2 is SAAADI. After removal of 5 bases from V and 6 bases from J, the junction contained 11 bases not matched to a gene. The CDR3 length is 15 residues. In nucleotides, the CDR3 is TGCGCCAGCAGTAATTTGGGAGCGGGAGGAGGCGAGCAGTACTTC. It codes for CASSNLGAGGGEQYF.

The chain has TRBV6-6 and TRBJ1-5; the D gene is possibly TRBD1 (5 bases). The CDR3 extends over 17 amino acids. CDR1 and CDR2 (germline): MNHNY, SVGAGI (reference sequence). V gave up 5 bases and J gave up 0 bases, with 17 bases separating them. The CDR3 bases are TGTGCCAGCAGTCCCGCTCCAGGGTGGTATAGCAATCAGCCCCAGCATTTT. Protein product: CASSPAPGWYSNQPQHF.

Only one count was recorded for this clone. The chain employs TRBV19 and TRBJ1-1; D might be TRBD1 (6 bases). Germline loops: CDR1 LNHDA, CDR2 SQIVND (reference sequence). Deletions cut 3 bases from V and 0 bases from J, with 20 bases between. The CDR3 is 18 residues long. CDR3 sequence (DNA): TGTGCCAGTAGTATCAACCTAGGGGGGGGCTTCATGAACACTGAAGCTTTCTTT. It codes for CASSINLGGGFMNTEAFF.

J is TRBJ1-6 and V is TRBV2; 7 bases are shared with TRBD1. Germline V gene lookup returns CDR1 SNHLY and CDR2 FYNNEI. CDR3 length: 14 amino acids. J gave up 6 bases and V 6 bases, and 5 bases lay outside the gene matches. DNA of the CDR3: TGTGCCAGCAGGGCTGGGACAGCTAATTCACCCCTCCACTTT. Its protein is CASRAGTANSPLHF.

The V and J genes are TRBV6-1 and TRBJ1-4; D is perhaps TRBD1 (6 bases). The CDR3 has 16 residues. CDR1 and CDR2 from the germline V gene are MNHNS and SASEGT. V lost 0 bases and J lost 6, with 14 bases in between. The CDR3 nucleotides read TGTGCCAGCAGTGAAGCGCTGAACAGGGTGGATGAAAAACTGTTTTTT. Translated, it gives CASSEALNRVDEKLFF.

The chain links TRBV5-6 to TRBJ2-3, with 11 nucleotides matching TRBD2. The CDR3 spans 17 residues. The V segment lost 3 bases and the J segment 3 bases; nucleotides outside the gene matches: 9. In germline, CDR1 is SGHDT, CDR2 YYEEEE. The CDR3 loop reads CASSSAVAGGPTDTQYF. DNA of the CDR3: TGTGCCAGCAGCTCCGCGGTAGCGGGGGGGCCGACAGATACGCAGTATTTT.

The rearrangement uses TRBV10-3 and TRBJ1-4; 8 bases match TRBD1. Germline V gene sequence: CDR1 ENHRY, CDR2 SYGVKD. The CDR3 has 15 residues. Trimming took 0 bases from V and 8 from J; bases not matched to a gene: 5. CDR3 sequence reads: CAISESTGAGEKLFF. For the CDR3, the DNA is TGTGCCATCAGTGAGTCGACAGGGGCGGGGGAAAAACTGTTTTTT.

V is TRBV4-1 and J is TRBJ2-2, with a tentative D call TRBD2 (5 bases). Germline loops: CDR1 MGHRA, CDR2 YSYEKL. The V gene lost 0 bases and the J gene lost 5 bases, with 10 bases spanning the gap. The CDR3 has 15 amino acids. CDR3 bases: TGCGCCAGCAGCCAAGATAGCGCAGTTACCGGGGAGCTGTTTTTT. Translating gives CASSQDSAVTGELFF.

The CDR3 spells CASSAGTGDEQYF. Here the CDR3 DNA reads TGTGCCAGCAGCGCAGGGACAGGGGACGAGCAGTACTTC. V usage is TRBV9 and J usage is TRBJ2-7, with 10 nucleotides matching TRBD1. The CDR3 contains 13 residues. V shed 3 bases, J shed 5 bases, and the junction held 2 bases outside the gene matches. Germline-derived CDR1 and CDR2 are SGDLS and YYNGEE.